A selection of T cell receptor beta chains follows, all from one sample in a study of shared clonotypes between healthy human individuals. Assay: immunoSEQ multiplex PCR; the TCRdb copy retains only in-frame clones and omits some. Among some 2,000,000 clones listed, 90% to 95% were seen once. Specimen: naive CD4+ T cells sorted from blood. These receptors came from a man younger than 30 in good health. Both conserved end residues are part of each CDR3. Fields, in order: V gene, J gene, CDR3 protein.

>TRBV9|TRBJ1-3
CASSVSGGGNTIYF
>TRBV19|TRBJ1-5
CASRDAGMNQPQHF
>TRBV6-5|TRBJ1-2
CASRPGQVGDYTF
>TRBV5-4|TRBJ2-7
CASRSHGQVGEQYF
>TRBV29-1|TRBJ1-1
CSGGGANTEAFF
>TRBV18|TRBJ2-2
CASSPVSANTGELFF
>TRBV28|TRBJ1-2
CASAGGYGYTF
>TRBV6-5|TRBJ1-1
CASSDRGNTEAFF
>TRBV5-1|TRBJ1-1
CASSLQENTEAFF
>TRBV14|TRBJ2-3
CASSQVWATDTQYF
>TRBV5-1|TRBJ2-5
CASSLAAVGGQETQYF
>TRBV28|TRBJ2-3
CASSSPPGTSGRTDTQYF
>TRBV11-2|TRBJ2-5
CASSPGLAGQETQYF
>TRBV7-9|TRBJ2-1
CATGTWRERDNEQFF
>TRBV5-1|TRBJ2-7
CARSTGGIYEQYF
>TRBV5-8|TRBJ2-1
CASSRRTGNEQFF